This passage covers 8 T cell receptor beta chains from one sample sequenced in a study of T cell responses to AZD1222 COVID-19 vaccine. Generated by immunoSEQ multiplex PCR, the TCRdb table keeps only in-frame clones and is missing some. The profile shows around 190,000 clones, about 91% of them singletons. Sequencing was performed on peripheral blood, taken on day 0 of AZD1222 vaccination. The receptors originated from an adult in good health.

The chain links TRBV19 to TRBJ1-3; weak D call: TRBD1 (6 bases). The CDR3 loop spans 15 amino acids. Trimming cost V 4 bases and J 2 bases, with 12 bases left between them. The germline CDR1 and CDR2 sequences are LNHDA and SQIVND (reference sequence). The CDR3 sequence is CASSSTGNTGNTIYF. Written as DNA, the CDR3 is TGTGCCAGTAGTAGTACAGGGAATACTGGAAACACCATATATTTT.

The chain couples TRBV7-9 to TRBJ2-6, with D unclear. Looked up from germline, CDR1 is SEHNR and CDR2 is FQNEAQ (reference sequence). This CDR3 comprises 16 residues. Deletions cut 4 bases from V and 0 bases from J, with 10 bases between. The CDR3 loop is CASSSTRTSGANVLTF. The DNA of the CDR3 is TGTGCCAGCAGCTCAACACGTACCTCTGGGGCCAACGTCCTGACTTTC.

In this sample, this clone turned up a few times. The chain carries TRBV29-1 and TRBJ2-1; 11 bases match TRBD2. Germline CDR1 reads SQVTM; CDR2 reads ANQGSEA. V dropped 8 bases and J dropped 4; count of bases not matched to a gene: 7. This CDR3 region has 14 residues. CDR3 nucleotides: TGCAGCTCCTCCGGGACTAGCGGATACAATGAGCAGTTCTTC. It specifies CSSSGTSGYNEQFF.

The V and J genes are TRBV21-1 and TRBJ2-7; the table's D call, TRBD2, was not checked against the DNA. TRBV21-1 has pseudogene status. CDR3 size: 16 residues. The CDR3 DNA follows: TGTGCCAGCAGAAACACTAGCGGGAGCACCCGGTTGGAGCAGTACTTC. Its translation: CASRNTSGSTRLEQYF.

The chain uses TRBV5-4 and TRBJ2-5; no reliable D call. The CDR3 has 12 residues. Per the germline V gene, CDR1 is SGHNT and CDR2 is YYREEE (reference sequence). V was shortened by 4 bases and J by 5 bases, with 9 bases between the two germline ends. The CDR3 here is CASSRTEETQYF. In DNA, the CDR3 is TGTGCCAGCAGCCGCACGGAGGAGACCCAGTACTTC.

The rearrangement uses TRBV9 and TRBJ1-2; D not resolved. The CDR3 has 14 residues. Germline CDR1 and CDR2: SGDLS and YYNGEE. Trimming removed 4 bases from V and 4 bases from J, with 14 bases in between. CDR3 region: CASSPRADPYGYTF. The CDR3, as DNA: TGTGCCAGCAGCCCCCGGGCAGACCCCTATGGCTACACCTTC.

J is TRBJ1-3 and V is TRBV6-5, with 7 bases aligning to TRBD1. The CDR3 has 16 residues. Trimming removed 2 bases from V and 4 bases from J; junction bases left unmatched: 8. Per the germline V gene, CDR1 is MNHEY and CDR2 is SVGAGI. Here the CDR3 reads CASSYGKTGSGNTIYF. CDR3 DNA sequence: TGTGCCAGCAGTTACGGGAAGACAGGGTCGGGAAACACCATATATTTT.

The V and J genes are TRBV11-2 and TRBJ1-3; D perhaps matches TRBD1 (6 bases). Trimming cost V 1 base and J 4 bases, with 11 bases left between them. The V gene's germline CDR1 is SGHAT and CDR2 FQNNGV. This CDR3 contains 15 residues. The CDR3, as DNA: TGTGCCAGCAGCTTAGCTCGACAGGCGGGAAACACCATATATTTT. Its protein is CASSLARQAGNTIYF.